Listed below are T cell receptor beta chains from one sample, sequenced in a study of blood T cell repertoires in COVID-19. Produced via immunoSEQ multiplex PCR; TCRdb's table is partial and in-frame only. The sample holds 150,000 to 200,000 clones, approximately 88% seen once. The source material was peripheral blood. The receptors derive from a woman aged 25 to 39 with acute or convalescent COVID-19. Both conserved end residues are part of each CDR3. A D gene is named only where the DNA matches it firmly. For some rows the clone size is stated as once, few or many, or as a class when expanded; others skip it.

d_gene,v_gene,abundance,j_gene,CDR3nt,CDR3aa
NA,TRBV2,NA,TRBJ2-7,TGTGCCATTAGGACTTTTAGCGAGCAGTACTTC,CAIRTFSEQYF
NA,TRBV10-2,NA,TRBJ1-5,TGCGCCAGCAGTGAGTCGGGCTGGGGCGGTCAGCCCCAGCATTTT,CASSESGWGGQPQHF
NA,TRBV11-2,NA,TRBJ1-4,TGTGCCAGCAGCTTTGGCTCACCGAATGAAAAACTGTTTTTT,CASSFGSPNEKLFF
TRBD1,TRBV6-5,NA,TRBJ1-2,TGTGCCAGCAGTTGGGGACAGGGGGCTTGGTACACCTTC,CASSWGQGAWYTF
NA,TRBV11-2,NA,TRBJ2-7,TGTGCCAGCAGTTATAAACGGGACACCAGCCACTACGAGCAGTACTTC,CASSYKRDTSHYEQYF
TRBD2,TRBV19,NA,TRBJ2-1,TGTGCCAGTAGTCCACGACTAGCGGGAGGTCGATCCTACAATGAGCAGTTCTTC,CASSPRLAGGRSYNEQFF
NA,TRBV6-4,NA,TRBJ2-1,TGTGCCAGCAGCCTAAACAATGAGCAGTTCTTC,CASSLNNEQFF
NA,TRBV18,NA,TRBJ1-1,TGTGCCAGCTCACTCAGGCCCATGAACACTGAAGCTTTCTTT,CASSLRPMNTEAFF
TRBD1,TRBV19,NA,TRBJ2-1,TGTGCCAGTAGTATAGTTGACAGGGTGGGAAATGAGCAGTTCTTC,CASSIVDRVGNEQFF
NA,TRBV3-1/TRBV3-2,NA,TRBJ1-3,TGTGCCAGCACCGCAGGGGCCTCTGGAAACACCATATATTTT,CASTAGASGNTIYF
NA,TRBV5-1,NA,TRBJ2-7,TGCGCCAGCACTGAAGGGACATCCTACGAGCAGTACTTC,CASTEGTSYEQYF
NA,TRBV5-1,NA,TRBJ2-5,TGCGCCAGCAGCCCTAGCCGCAGAGAGACCCAGTACTTC,CASSPSRRETQYF
TRBD1,TRBV5-4,NA,TRBJ2-3,TGTGCCAGCATGCCCCAGGGGGGCACAGATACGCAGTATTTT,CASMPQGGTDTQYF
TRBD2,TRBV7-9,NA,TRBJ2-5,TGTGCCAGCAGCTTTTCGGGGGGAGAGACCCAGTACTTC,CASSFSGGETQYF
NA,TRBV28,NA,TRBJ1-2,TGTGCCAGCAGTTCTCCCGGGGGGCACAGGGATCGGAATGGCTACACCTTC,CASSSPGGHRDRNGYTF
NA,TRBV4-2,NA,TRBJ1-1,TGTGCCAGCAGCCAAGATCGGGGGTCTGTTGAAGCTTTCTTT,CASSQDRGSVEAFF
NA,TRBV5-6,NA,TRBJ2-2,TGTGCCAGCAGCTTCCCCTGGAACACCGGGGAGCTGTTTTTT,CASSFPWNTGELFF
NA,TRBV29-1,NA,TRBJ2-3,TGCAGCGTATCGGCGGGAAAAGGGTATTTT,CSVSAGKGYF
TRBD2,TRBV7-9,NA,TRBJ2-4,TGTGCCAGCAGCCCGAGCGGGATAAACATTCAGTACTTC,CASSPSGINIQYF
NA,TRBV3-1/TRBV3-2,NA,TRBJ1-3,TGTGCCAGCAGCCAACGCGTCTCTGGAAACACCATATATTTT,CASSQRVSGNTIYF
NA,TRBV5-5,NA,TRBJ2-1,TGTGCCAGCAGCCCCCGATGGGAGAGCTCCTACAATGAGCAGTTCTTC,CASSPRWESSYNEQFF
NA,TRBV6-5,once,TRBJ2-1,TGTGCCAGCAGTTACTTTCGAGGTACCTACAATGAGCAGTTCTTC,CASSYFRGTYNEQFF
NA,TRBV2,NA,TRBJ2-7,TGTGCCAGCAGCGCCGCTATTGACGGGGAGCAGTACTTC,CASSAAIDGEQYF
NA,TRBV6-5,NA,TRBJ2-1,TGTGCCAGCGGCGCAGACAGCAATGAGCAGTTCTTC,CASGADSNEQFF
NA,TRBV14,NA,TRBJ2-2,TGTGCCAGCAGCCCCCTCCGTCGTGGGGAGCTGTTTTTT,CASSPLRRGELFF
NA,TRBV10-2,NA,TRBJ2-5,TGCGCCAGCATGGTAGCCGAGACCCAGTACTTC,CASMVAETQYF
TRBD1,TRBV29-1,NA,TRBJ2-7,TGCAGCGTTGAGGGGGACAGGGGAAACGAGCAGTACTTC,CSVEGDRGNEQYF
TRBD2,TRBV27,NA,TRBJ2-7,TGTGCCAGCAGTTTTACTAGCGCGAACTACGAGCAGTACTTC,CASSFTSANYEQYF
NA,TRBV6-1,NA,TRBJ2-2,TGTGCCAGCAGTTCATACGGTACCGGGGAGCTGTTTTTT,CASSSYGTGELFF
NA,TRBV11-3,NA,TRBJ1-2,TGTGCCAGCAGCTTAGCCCATTATGGCTACACCTTC,CASSLAHYGYTF
NA,TRBV18,NA,TRBJ2-1,TGTGCCAGCTCACCGGGAGTCAGTGAGCAGTTCTTC,CASSPGVSEQFF